The TCR beta chain described here comes from a study of blood T cell repertoires in COVID-19. Study-wide context: The United States, Italy and Spain were the sources of the acute and convalescent COVID-19 samples. PBMCs, B-cell-depleted T cells, or T cells provided the cDNA or gDNA that made up the material.

In the original processing: Estimation of nucleated cell counts was performed using reference gene primer amplification. Profiling relied on immunoSEQ multiplex PCR, and the TCRdb table lists in-frame clones only, not all of them. Clone size and V and J calls were adopted from that table, with D and trimming inferred from the DNA. The data show roughly 170,000 clones, with more than 75% seen just once and 2.5% to 3.5% held by the top ten. The V gene end was trimmed by 5 bases and the J gene end by 2 bases; junction bases not matched to a gene: 7. Germline V gene sequence: CDR1 MNHEY, CDR2 SMNVEV (reference sequence). The CDR3 is made up of 15 amino acids.

The specimen sequenced was peripheral blood. The receptor's source is a middle-aged man with active or convalescent COVID-19. This chain uses TRBV27 with TRBJ2-7; 9 positions match TRBD1. CDR3 residues: CASSLGGQGTYEQYF. CDR3 DNA: TGTGCCAGCAGTCTCGGGGGACAGGGTACCTACGAGCAGTACTTC.